The rows below give T cell receptor beta chains drawn from one sample of a study of radiation and T cells in renal cell carcinoma. Here immunoSEQ multiplex PCR was the method, and the copy in TCRdb shows in-frame clones only, minus some. The data show fewer than 200,000 clones, about nine tenths seen once. Sequencing used blood, obtained from a patient whose treatment included radiotherapy and nephrectomy. These receptors all come from a woman aged 50 to 60 with renal cell carcinoma. Each CDR3 is given with its conserved first and last residue. The D gene is left open where the match is weak. Where a row states a size, it is once, few, many or the class of an expanded clone; other rows omit it.

TGTGCCAGCAGCGCCTGGGGGGCGGGCACTGAAGCTTTCTTT	CASSAWGAGTEAFF	NA	TRBJ1-1	NA	TRBV7-2
TGTGCCAGCAGTGAGGGACAGAGAAAGCGCATTCAGTACTTC	CASSEGQRKRIQYF	few	TRBJ2-4	TRBD1	TRBV2
TGCGCCAGCAGCTTGGGGGACAGGGATGGCTACACCTTC	CASSLGDRDGYTF	NA	TRBJ1-2	TRBD1	TRBV5-1
TGTGCCAGCAGCTTAGGGGCCGTTAGCTCCTACGAGCAGTACTTC	CASSLGAVSSYEQYF	NA	TRBJ2-7	NA	TRBV11-2
TGTGCCAGCAGTTACTCGGAGTGGGAGCAGTTCTTC	CASSYSEWEQFF	NA	TRBJ2-1	NA	TRBV6-6
TGCACCAGCAGCCAGGTGAAGACTAGCGGGGGGTTCTCCTACAATGAGCAGTTCTTC	CTSSQVKTSGGFSYNEQFF	NA	TRBJ2-1	NA	TRBV1
TGTGCCAGCAGCTTGCGTAGCGGGGGGGCCAGGGCCTACAATGAGCAGTTCTTC	CASSLRSGGARAYNEQFF	NA	TRBJ2-1	TRBD2	TRBV5-5
TGTGCCAGCAGTTTCTATGAAACTGACCCTTGGGAGCAGTACTTC	CASSFYETDPWEQYF	NA	TRBJ2-7	NA	TRBV7-9
TGTGCCAGCGAAGGAAAGCTTCTCACCGGGGAGCTGTTTTTT	CASEGKLLTGELFF	NA	TRBJ2-2	NA	TRBV7-9
TGTGCCAGCAGTTACCTCGGGACAGGGAACTATGGCTACACCTTC	CASSYLGTGNYGYTF	NA	TRBJ1-2	TRBD1	TRBV6-6